These 18 T cell receptor beta chains came from one sample sequenced in a study of beta chain features in type 1 diabetes. Study-wide results and limits: All four CD4+ subsets from Type 1 diabetes patients carried moderately but significantly shorter TCRB CDR3s.

Their antigen targets remain unknown. Sequencing targeted expressed TCRB transcripts, as all isolated RNA had been reverse transcribed. TCRdb's table, derived via immunoSEQ multiplex PCR, lists solely in-frame clones and lacks some. The table lists about 660,000 clones, about an eighth of them singletons. Sequencing was carried out using naive CD4+ T cells from blood. These receptors all come from a man aged 18 to 29 with type 1 diabetes.

This clone was seen only a few times. The chain couples TRBV19 to TRBJ2-7; D possibly corresponds to TRBD1 (6 bases). The length of the CDR3 is 14 residues. CDR1 and CDR2 from the germline V gene are LNHDA and SQIVND (reference sequence). Trimming stripped 4 bases from V and 0 bases from J, with 10 bases between. This chain's CDR3 is CASSRQASSYEQYF. The CDR3 DNA is TGTGCCAGTAGTAGACAGGCCAGCTCCTACGAGCAGTACTTC. The full variable domain, completed using reference TRBV19 and TRBJ2-7, is DGGITQSPKYLFRKEGQNVTLSCEQNLNHDAMYWYRQDPGQGLRLIYYSQIVNDFQKGDIAEGYSVSREKKESFPLTVTSAQKNPTAFYLCASSRQASSYEQYFGPGTRLTVT.

This rearrangement joins TRBV29-1 to TRBJ2-6; D gene ambiguous. The V end lost 5 bases, the J end lost 1 base, and 6 bases lay between the germline ends. The CDR3 consists of 13 residues. Germline CDR1 and CDR2: SQVTM and ANQGSEA. CDR3 region: CSVTDSGANVLTF. The CDR3 DNA sequence: TGCAGCGTTACGGATTCTGGGGCCAACGTCCTGACTTTC. The whole variable domain, remainder taken from reference TRBV29-1 and TRBJ2-6, is SAVISQKPSRDICQRGTSLTIQCQVDSQVTMMFWYRQQPGQSLTLIATANQGSEATYESGFVIDKFPISRPNLTFSTLTVSNMSPEDSSIYLCSVTDSGANVLTFGAGSRLTVL.

V is TRBV9 and J is TRBJ1-2; D ambiguous. V lost 0 bases and J lost 3, with 6 bases in between. The germline gives CDR1 SGDLS, CDR2 YYNGEE. There are 13 residues in the CDR3. CDR3 in amino acids: CASSVETDYGYTF. In DNA form, the CDR3 reads TGTGCCAGCAGCGTAGAAACAGACTATGGCTACACCTTC.

This rearrangement joins TRBV18 to TRBJ2-1; D is uncertain. Trimming shortened V by 0 bases and J by 10 bases, and 10 bases separated the two germline ends. In germline, CDR1 is KGHSH, CDR2 LQKENI. The CDR3 is 13 amino acids. This chain's CDR3 is CASSPPSLLEQFF. DNA for the CDR3: TGTGCCAGCTCACCACCTTCACTGTTAGAGCAGTTCTTC.

The chain joins TRBV7-2 to TRBJ2-1; a possible D gene is TRBD2 (5 bases). Germline-derived CDR1 and CDR2 are SGHTA and FQGNSA. The CDR3 spans 14 residues. The germline V and J ends were trimmed by 4 bases and 7 bases, with 14 bases remaining between them. CDR3 region: CASSSGLAKNEQFF. Here the CDR3 DNA reads TGTGCCAGCAGCTCGGGCCTAGCTAAGAATGAGCAGTTCTTC. Using reference TRBV7-2 and TRBJ2-1 for the parts outside the CDR3, the full variable domain is GAGVSQSPSNKVTEKGKDVELRCDPISGHTALYWYRQSLGQGLEFLIYFQGNSAPDKSGLPSDRFSAERTGGSVSTLTIQRTQQEDSAVYLCASSSGLAKNEQFFGPGTRLTVL.

The rearrangement uses TRBV27 and TRBJ2-4; 8 nucleotides agree with TRBD2. This CDR3 contains 13 residues. With V trimmed by 7 bases and J by 7 bases, 6 bases remained unmatched. In germline, CDR1 is MNHEY, CDR2 SMNVEV (reference sequence). DNA of the CDR3: TGTGCCAGCACGAGGACGGGGGGGAACATTCAGTACTTC. It encodes CASTRTGGNIQYF.

This clone has more than one count but fewer than ten. The chain carries TRBV6-5 and TRBJ2-7; D is unclear. The CDR3 totals 14 residues. Germline CDR1 MNHEY, CDR2 SVGAGI. Trimming stripped 6 bases from V and 0 bases from J, with 12 bases between. The chain's CDR3 is CASSYNIGSYEQYF. The CDR3 DNA reads TGTGCCAGCAGCTATAACATAGGCTCCTACGAGCAGTACTTC.

The chain combines TRBV6-5 with TRBJ1-5, with 8 bases identical to TRBD1. J lost 4 bases, V lost 4 bases, and 6 bases had no gene match. This CDR3 contains 15 residues. The germline V gene encodes CDR1 MNHEY and CDR2 SVGAGI. CDR3 in amino acids: CASSSTGAGNQPQHF. The CDR3 bases are TGTGCCAGCAGTTCGACAGGGGCTGGAAATCAGCCCCAGCATTTT.

The rearrangement links TRBV7-2 to TRBJ2-7; D perhaps matches TRBD2 (5 bases). There are 15 residues in the CDR3. The germline CDR1 and CDR2 sequences are SGHTA and FQGNSA. V was clipped by 2 bases and J by 6 bases, with 17 bases between them. CDR3 sequence (DNA): TGTGCCAGCAGCTTACGGCCAGTGACTAATCCCGAGCAGTACTTC. Translating gives CASSLRPVTNPEQYF. The whole variable domain, filled in from reference TRBV7-2 and TRBJ2-7, reads GAGVSQSPSNKVTEKGKDVELRCDPISGHTALYWYRQSLGQGLEFLIYFQGNSAPDKSGLPSDRFSAERTGGSVSTLTIQRTQQEDSAVYLCASSLRPVTNPEQYFGPGTRLTVT.

The rearrangement joins TRBV29-1 to TRBJ2-1, with 7 bases lining up with TRBD2. The V segment lost 4 bases and the J segment 5 bases; nucleotides outside the gene matches: 14. The CDR3 is made up of 16 amino acids. CDR1 is SQVTM and CDR2 is ANQGSEA in the germline V gene. Here the CDR3 reads CSVVWEGLHRHNEQFF. The DNA of the CDR3 is TGCAGCGTTGTGTGGGAGGGCCTCCACAGACACAATGAGCAGTTCTTC.

This chain links TRBV20-1 with TRBJ2-5; TRBD2 matches at 9 bases. The CDR3 is 11 amino acids. Looked up from germline, CDR1 is DFQATT and CDR2 is SNEGSKA (reference sequence). Trimming removed 6 bases from V and 5 bases from J; junction bases left unmatched: 1. CDR3 residues: CSATSGETQYF. As DNA, the CDR3 is TGCAGTGCCACTAGCGGGGAGACCCAGTACTTC.

A few counts support this clone. This sequence joins TRBV28 and TRBJ2-1, with 7 positions matching TRBD2. The V and J ends lost 8 bases and 0 bases, in that order; junction bases with no gene match: 4. This CDR3 contains 14 residues. Germline CDR1 is MDHEN and CDR2 is SYDVKM. As DNA, the CDR3 is TGTGCCAGCTTGGGGGGGAGCTCCTACAATGAGCAGTTCTTC. Translation: CASLGGSSYNEQFF.

This clone came up a few times. V and J are TRBV7-2 and TRBJ1-1, with D hard to call. Germline loops: CDR1 SGHTA, CDR2 FQGNSA. This CDR3 has 15 residues. Trimming took 5 bases from V and 6 from J, leaving 19 bases between them. CDR3 nucleotide sequence: TGTGCCAGCAGCCCCAAGATGGCCTACGACCCTGAAGCTTTCTTT. Its translation is CASSPKMAYDPEAFF. The whole variable domain, filled in from reference TRBV7-2 and TRBJ1-1, reads GAGVSQSPSNKVTEKGKDVELRCDPISGHTALYWYRQSLGQGLEFLIYFQGNSAPDKSGLPSDRFSAERTGGSVSTLTIQRTQQEDSAVYLCASSPKMAYDPEAFFGQGTRLTVV.

This clone was found a few times. This chain uses TRBV29-1 with TRBJ2-3; D gene ambiguous. V was pared by 6 bases and J by 0 bases, with 10 bases between. The CDR3 contains 13 residues. Germline CDR1 is SQVTM and CDR2 is ANQGSEA. The CDR3 region is CSVAVGSTDTQYF. CDR3 bases: TGCAGCGTCGCCGTCGGTAGCACAGATACGCAGTATTTT.

This clone was recorded a few times. This chain uses TRBV14 with TRBJ1-4; no clear D gene. V shed 0 bases and J shed 0 bases, with 8 bases lying between them. CDR1 and CDR2 (germline): SGHDN, FVKESK. This CDR3 has 16 amino acids. CDR3 DNA: TGTGCCAGCAGCCAAGATCGGCGGGCAACTAATGAAAAACTGTTTTTT. Its protein is CASSQDRRATNEKLFF.

This clone turned up a few times. The rearrangement links TRBV18 to TRBJ2-3; D is undetermined. Germline CDR1 reads KGHSH; CDR2 reads LQKENI. Trimming pared 4 bases from V and 2 bases from J, leaving 7 bases between. The CDR3 is 13 residues long. CDR3 bases: TGTGCCAGCTCACGAACCTCCACAGATACGCAGTATTTT. Translated, it gives CASSRTSTDTQYF.

This clone was detected a few times. The rearrangement joins TRBV6-5 to TRBJ2-1; TRBD2 matches at 10 bases. Germline assignment: CDR1 MNHEY and CDR2 SVGAGI. The CDR3 length is 14 residues. Trimming removed 6 bases from V and 7 bases from J; junction bases left unmatched: 6. The CDR3: CASSSGRARNEQFF. Here the CDR3 DNA reads TGTGCCAGCAGCAGCGGGAGGGCCAGGAATGAGCAGTTCTTC.

The sample holds a few counts of this clone. The chain employs TRBV6-6 and TRBJ2-3; 10 bases fit TRBD2. CDR1 is MNHNY and CDR2 is SVGAGI in the germline V gene (reference sequence). The J segment lost 1 base and the V segment lost 6 bases, leaving 7 bases of the junction unmatched. The CDR3 extends over 16 amino acids. CDR3 region: CASSWTSGGGTDTQYF. Here the CDR3 DNA reads TGTGCCAGCAGCTGGACTAGCGGCGGGGGCACAGATACGCAGTATTTT.